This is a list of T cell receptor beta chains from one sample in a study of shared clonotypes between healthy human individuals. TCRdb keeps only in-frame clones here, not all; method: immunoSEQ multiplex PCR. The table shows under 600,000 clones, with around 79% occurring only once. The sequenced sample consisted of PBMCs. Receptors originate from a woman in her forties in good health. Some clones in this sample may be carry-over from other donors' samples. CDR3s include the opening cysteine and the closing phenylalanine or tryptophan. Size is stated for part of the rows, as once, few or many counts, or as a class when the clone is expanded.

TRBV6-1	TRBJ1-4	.	CASSEGHSNEKLFF
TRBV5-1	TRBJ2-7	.	CASSFRTSDHEQYF
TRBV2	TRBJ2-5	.	CASNYGTSGSGGKETQYF
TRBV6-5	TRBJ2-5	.	CASSSSRGRETQYF
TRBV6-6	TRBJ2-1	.	CASSFSGSWGNEQFF
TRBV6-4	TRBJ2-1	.	CASSRLAGGYNEQFF
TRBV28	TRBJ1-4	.	CASRPLWGSQTNEKLFF
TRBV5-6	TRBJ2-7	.	CASSLTGGNEQYF
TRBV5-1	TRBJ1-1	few	CASSNLDTNTEAFF
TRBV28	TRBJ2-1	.	CASSLASSYNEQFF
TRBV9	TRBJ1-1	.	CASSVGQGRNTEAFF
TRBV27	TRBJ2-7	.	CASSPLGQLTYEQYF
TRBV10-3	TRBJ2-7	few	CAISVDRGYEQYF
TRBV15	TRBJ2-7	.	CATSRGRGREQYF
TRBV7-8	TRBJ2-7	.	CASSLRENSYEQYF
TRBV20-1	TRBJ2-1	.	CSARKLNEQFF
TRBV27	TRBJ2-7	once	CASSLRTSYEQYF
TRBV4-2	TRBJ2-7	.	CASSPRILAGETGYEQYF
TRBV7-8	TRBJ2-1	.	CASSLGGTGINEQFF
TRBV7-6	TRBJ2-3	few	CASSLVSTSGRGDTQYF
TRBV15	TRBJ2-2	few	CATNTGRVGTGELFF
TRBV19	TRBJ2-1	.	CATRPQGPVDEQFF
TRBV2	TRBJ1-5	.	CASSDRGRFQPQHF
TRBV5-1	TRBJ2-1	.	CASSLAFTAYNEQFF
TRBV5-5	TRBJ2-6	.	CASVVLAQSRANVLTF
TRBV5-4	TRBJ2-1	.	CASSLSAGQNEQFF
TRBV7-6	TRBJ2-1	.	CASSSLAVGGGEQFF
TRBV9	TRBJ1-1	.	CASSVAPHLEAFF
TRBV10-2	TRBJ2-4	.	CASSETTGSDIQYF
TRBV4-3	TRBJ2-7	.	CASSQNLGELSYEQYF
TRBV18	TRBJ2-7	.	CASSSLLVDDRHEQYF
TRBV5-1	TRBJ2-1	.	CASSSASGNEQFF
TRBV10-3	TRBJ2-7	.	CAISGGRGEQYF
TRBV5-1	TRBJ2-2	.	CASSLGLNTGELFF
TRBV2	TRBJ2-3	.	CASSEGGVSTDTQYF
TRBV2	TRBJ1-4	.	CASSVLSGSNEKLFF
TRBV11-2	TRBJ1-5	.	CASSLNGLSNQPQHF
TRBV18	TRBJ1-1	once	CASSPQGGTEAFF
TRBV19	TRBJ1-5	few	CASTTGGGGQPQHF
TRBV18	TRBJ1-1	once	CASSPPGVRVGSAFF
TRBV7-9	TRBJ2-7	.	CASSLPPRSEQYF
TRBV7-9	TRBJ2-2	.	CASSLDLPTGELFF
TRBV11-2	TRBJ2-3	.	CASSLELSGGRATQYF
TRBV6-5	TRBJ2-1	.	CASSYWGEQFF
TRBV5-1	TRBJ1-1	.	CASSWGQHTEAFF
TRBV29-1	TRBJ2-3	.	CSVVPLDTQYF
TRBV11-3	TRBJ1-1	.	CASSAGWGTEAFF